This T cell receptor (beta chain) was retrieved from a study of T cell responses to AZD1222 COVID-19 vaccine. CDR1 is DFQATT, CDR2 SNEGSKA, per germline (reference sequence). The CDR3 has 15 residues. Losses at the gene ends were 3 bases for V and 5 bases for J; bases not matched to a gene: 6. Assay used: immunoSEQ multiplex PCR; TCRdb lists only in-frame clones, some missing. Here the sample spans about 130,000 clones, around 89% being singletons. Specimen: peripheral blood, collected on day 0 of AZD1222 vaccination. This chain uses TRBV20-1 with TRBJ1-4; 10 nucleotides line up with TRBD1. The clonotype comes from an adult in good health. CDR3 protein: CSASSPGQGNEKLFF. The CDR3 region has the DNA TGCAGTGCTAGTTCACCGGGACAGGGGAATGAAAAACTGTTTTTT.